Each of the 7 T cell receptor beta chains below was sequenced from the same sample in a study of shared clonotypes between healthy human individuals. Libraries were prepared by immunoSEQ multiplex PCR; TCRdb keeps only in-frame clonotypes and omits some of them. The sample includes about 2.3 million clones, over 90% of them seen just once. What was sequenced was naive CD4+ T cells from PBMCs. As to subset: CD45RA+ positively selected. The receptors were sampled from a man aged 18 to 29 in good health. Some clones in this sample may be carry-over from other donors' samples.

V is TRBV19 and J is TRBJ2-2, with D unclear. The V end was cut by 9 bases, the J end by 0 bases, with 11 bases between. CDR1 is LNHDA and CDR2 is SQIVND in the germline V gene (reference sequence). The CDR3 runs to 14 residues. CDR3 loop: CASTQGPNTGELFF. CDR3 DNA: TGTGCCAGCACTCAAGGGCCGAACACCGGGGAGCTGTTTTTT.

The V call is TRBV5-1, the J call TRBJ2-7, with 8 bases that match TRBD1. The CDR3 totals 15 residues. Germline V gives CDR1 SGHRS, CDR2 YFSETQ. V dropped 6 bases and J dropped 4; count of bases not matched to a gene: 12. The CDR3 nucleotides are TGCGCCAGCATGCAATCCGGGACAGGATCTTACGAGCAGTACTTC. It codes for CASMQSGTGSYEQYF.

This chain joins TRBV30 and TRBJ2-3, with D possibly being TRBD2 (5 bases). Trimming took 2 bases from V and 4 from J, leaving 16 bases between them. This CDR3 spans 15 amino acids. Germline CDR1 reads GTSNPN; CDR2 reads SVGIG (reference sequence). The CDR3 reads CAWSKAVAAADTQYF. The CDR3 DNA reads TGTGCCTGGAGTAAAGCGGTGGCTGCGGCAGATACGCAGTATTTT.

The table lists this clone with a few counts. This chain links TRBV18 with TRBJ1-2; D call uncertain. Germline V CDR1 and CDR2: KGHSH, LQKENI. The CDR3 runs 12 residues. V gave up 4 bases and J gave up 8 bases, with 11 bases separating them. CDR3 sequence (DNA): TGTGCCAGCTCACAGTCAGGACGGGGCTACACCTTC. It is translated as CASSQSGRGYTF.

V usage is TRBV6-1 and J usage is TRBJ2-1; the D is unclear. Germline V gives CDR1 MNHNS, CDR2 SASEGT. With 8 bases removed from V and 2 bases from J, the gap between germline ends came to 13 bases. This CDR3 spans 14 amino acids. The CDR3 nucleotides are TGTGCCAGCCTTTGGCAGGTGACCTACAATGAGCAGTTCTTC. Protein: CASLWQVTYNEQFF.

This sequence joins TRBV20-1 and TRBJ2-1; no definite D call. This CDR3 comprises 11 residues. Trimming removed 7 bases from V and 4 bases from J, with 8 bases in between. CDR1 DFQATT and CDR2 SNEGSKA come from the germline V gene (reference sequence). The CDR3 loop reads CSEVVYNEQFF. The CDR3 DNA sequence: TGCAGTGAGGTAGTTTACAATGAGCAGTTCTTC.

The chain has TRBV2 and TRBJ1-1, with 7 nucleotides matching TRBD1. Germline CDR1 reads SNHLY; CDR2 reads FYNNEI. The CDR3 length is 13 residues. The junction had 3 bases not matched to a gene; V was cut back by 4 bases and J by 4 bases. Here the CDR3 DNA reads TGTGCCAGCAGTGCAACAGGGGCCACTGAAGCTTTCTTT. Its translation is CASSATGATEAFF.